This T cell receptor beta chain was recovered during a study of T cells expressing NK-cell markers. Study details: The eight sequenced donors comprised seven who were HCMV-seropositive and one who was seronegative.

This CDR3 region has 12 residues. Germline V gene sequence: CDR1 SGHRS, CDR2 YFSETQ. What made the TCR beta cDNA was 5'RACE template switching with UMIs. From the 5' RACE reads, TCRdb lists one entry per CDR3 protein and no DNA. In all, the sample yields about 260,000 distinct CDR3 sequences. Study-wide points: Dominant NKG2C+ clonotypes accounted for roughly 1.0-7.0% of CD8+ T cells in six donors. Once again these clonotypes came out on top in the CD3+CD56-NKG2C+ fraction of a handful of donors.

A note on this clonotype: Its antigen is unidentified.

This receptor was taken from a young man in good health. The sequenced sample was blood T cells: a sorted CD56 or NKG2C T cell subset, CD4+ or CD8+ T cells, or bulk PBMC T cells (not recorded which). The gene calls are TRBV5-1 and TRBJ2-7; TCRdb designates TRBD1, a call that cannot be tested without DNA. The CDR3 loop reads CASSSDRDEQYF.